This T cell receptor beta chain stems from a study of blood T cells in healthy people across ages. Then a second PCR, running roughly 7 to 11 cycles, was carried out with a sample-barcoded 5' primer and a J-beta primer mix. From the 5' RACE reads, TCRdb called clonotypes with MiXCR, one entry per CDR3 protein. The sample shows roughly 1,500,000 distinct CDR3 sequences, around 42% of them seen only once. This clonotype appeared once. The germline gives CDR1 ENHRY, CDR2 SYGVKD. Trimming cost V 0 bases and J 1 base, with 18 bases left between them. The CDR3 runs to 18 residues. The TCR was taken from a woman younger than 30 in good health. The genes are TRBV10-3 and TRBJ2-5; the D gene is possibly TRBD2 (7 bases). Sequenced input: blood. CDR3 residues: CAISESGTGGGPQETQYF. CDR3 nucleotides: TGTGCCATCAGTGAGTCGGGAACGGGGGGCGGCCCCCAAGAGACCCAGTACTTC.